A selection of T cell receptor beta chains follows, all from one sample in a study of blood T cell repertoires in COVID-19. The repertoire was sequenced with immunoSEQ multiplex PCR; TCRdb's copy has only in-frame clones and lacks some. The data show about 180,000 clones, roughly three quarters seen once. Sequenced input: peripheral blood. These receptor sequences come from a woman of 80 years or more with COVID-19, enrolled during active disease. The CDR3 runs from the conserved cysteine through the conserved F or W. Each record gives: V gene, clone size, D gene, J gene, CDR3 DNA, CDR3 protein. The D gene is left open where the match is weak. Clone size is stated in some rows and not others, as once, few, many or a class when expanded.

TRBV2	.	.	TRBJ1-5	TGTGCCAGCAGTGGGGAGGAACAGCCCCAGCATTTT	CASSGEEQPQHF
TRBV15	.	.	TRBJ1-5	TGTGCCACCAGCCACCGCGGGGAGTATAGCAATCAGCCCCAGCATTTT	CATSHRGEYSNQPQHF
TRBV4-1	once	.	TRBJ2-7	TGCGCCAGCAGCCAAGTAGCACAGACAGCCTACGAGCAGTACTTC	CASSQVAQTAYEQYF
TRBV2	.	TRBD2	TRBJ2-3	TGTGCCAGCAGACGGACTAGCGGGAGTAGCACAGATACGCAGTATTTT	CASRRTSGSSTDTQYF
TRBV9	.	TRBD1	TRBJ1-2	TGTGCCAGCAGTGCGGCGTGGACAGGGAGTGCCACCTTC	CASSAAWTGSATF
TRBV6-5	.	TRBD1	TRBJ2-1	TGTGCCAGCAGACGACAGGGTAGGAATGAGCAGTTCTTC	CASRRQGRNEQFF
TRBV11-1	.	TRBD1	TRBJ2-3	TGTGCCAGCAGCCCTCGGGACAGTTATAGCACAGATACGCAGTATTTT	CASSPRDSYSTDTQYF
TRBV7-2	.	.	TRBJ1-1	TGTGCCAGCAGGTCTCCGGGGGTTGATGAAGCTTTCTTT	CASRSPGVDEAFF
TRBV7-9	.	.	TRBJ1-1	TGTGCCAGCAGCACAGTAAACACTGAAGCTTTCTTT	CASSTVNTEAFF
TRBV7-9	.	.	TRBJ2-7	TGTGCCAGCAGCTTTGAATTGGCCCAGCGGGCCTACGAGCAGTACTTC	CASSFELAQRAYEQYF
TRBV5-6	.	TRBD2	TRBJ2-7	TGTGCCAGCAGTCAGGCTAGCGGGAGGTTCTACGAGCAGTACTTC	CASSQASGRFYEQYF
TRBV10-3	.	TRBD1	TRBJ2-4	TGTGCCACCTATGACAGGGGTGAAAACATTCAGTACTTC	CATYDRGENIQYF
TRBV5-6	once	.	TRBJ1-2	TGTGCCAGCAGCTTGGACTGGGGACTCACCTATGGCTACACCTTC	CASSLDWGLTYGYTF
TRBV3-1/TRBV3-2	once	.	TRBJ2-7	TGTGCCAGCAGCGGCAGGTGGGGCAAATCCTACGAGCAGTACTTC	CASSGRWGKSYEQYF
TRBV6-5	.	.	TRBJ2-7	TGTGCCAGCAGTAGCCCCGACAGTTCCTACGAGCAGTACTTC	CASSSPDSSYEQYF
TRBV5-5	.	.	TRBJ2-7	TGTGCCAGCAGCTTGCCGACGGGGGGCCTAGAGGACGAGCAGTACTTC	CASSLPTGGLEDEQYF
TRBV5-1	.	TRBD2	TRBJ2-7	TGCGCCAGCAGCTTGTTGGCTAGCGGGGGCTACGAGCAGTACTTC	CASSLLASGGYEQYF
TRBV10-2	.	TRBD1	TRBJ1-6	TGCGCCAGCAGTGGAAGGACAGGGCGCTTGGATAATTCACCCCTCCACTTT	CASSGRTGRLDNSPLHF
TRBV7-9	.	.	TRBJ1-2	TGTGCCAGCAGCTTAGAAGGGGCCAACTATGGCTACACCTTC	CASSLEGANYGYTF
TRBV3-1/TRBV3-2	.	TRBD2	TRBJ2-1	TGTGCCAGCAGCCCCGGACTAGCGGGGGGGCCTGGTGAGCAGTTCTTC	CASSPGLAGGPGEQFF
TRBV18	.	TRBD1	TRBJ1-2	TGTGCCAGCTCACCAGGACAGGGTGCCGGCTGGGGCTACACCTTC	CASSPGQGAGWGYTF
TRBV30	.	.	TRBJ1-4	TGTGCCTGGAGCTCTGGACAGCCTAATGAAAAACTGTTTTTT	CAWSSGQPNEKLFF
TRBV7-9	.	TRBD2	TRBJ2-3	TGTGCCAGCAGCATCATGCGGGGGAAAGATACGCAGTATTTT	CASSIMRGKDTQYF
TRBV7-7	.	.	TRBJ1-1	TGTGCTAGCAGCTTCTACAGATCCCCGGACACTGAAGCTTTCTTT	CASSFYRSPDTEAFF
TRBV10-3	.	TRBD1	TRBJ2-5	TGTGCCATCAGTGGATCTGACAGGGGGGAGACCCAGTACTTC	CAISGSDRGETQYF
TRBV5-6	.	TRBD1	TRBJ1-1	TGTGCCAGCAGCCGGACAGGGAACACTGAAGCTTTCTTT	CASSRTGNTEAFF
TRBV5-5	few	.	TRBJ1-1	TGTGCCAGCAGCTTAATCCAGAACACTGAAGCTTTCTTT	CASSLIQNTEAFF
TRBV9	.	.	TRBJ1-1	TGTGCCAGCAGCGCGACAGGGAACACTGAAGCTTTCTTT	CASSATGNTEAFF
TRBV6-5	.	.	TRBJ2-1	TGTGCCAGCAGTTATAGTTCCTTATTTGAGCAGTTCTTC	CASSYSSLFEQFF
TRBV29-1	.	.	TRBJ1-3	TGCAGCGTCTCCCAAGAGGCCGGAAACACCATATATTTT	CSVSQEAGNTIYF
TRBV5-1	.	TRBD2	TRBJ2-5	TGCGCCAGCACCCCGACTAGCGGGGACCGAGAGACCCAGTACTTC	CASTPTSGDRETQYF
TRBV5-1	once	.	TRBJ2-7	TGCGCCAGCAGCTTGGGGGGCGGATACGAGCAGTACTTC	CASSLGGGYEQYF
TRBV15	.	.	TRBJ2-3	TGTGCCACCAGCAGAGATGCGGGGGCAAGCACAGATACGCAGTATTTT	CATSRDAGASTDTQYF
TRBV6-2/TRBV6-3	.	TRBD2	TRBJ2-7	TGTGCCAGCAGTTACCCAGAAGCGGGGGCAACCTCCTACGAGCAGTACTTC	CASSYPEAGATSYEQYF
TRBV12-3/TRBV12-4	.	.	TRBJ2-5	TGTGCCAGCAGTTTAGATTCCGGGGAGACCCAGTACTTC	CASSLDSGETQYF
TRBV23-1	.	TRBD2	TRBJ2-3	TGCGCCAGCAGTCAAACCGGGACTAGCGGGAAGGGCACAGATACGCAGTATTTT	CASSQTGTSGKGTDTQYF
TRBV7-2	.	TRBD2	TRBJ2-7	TGTGCCAGCAGCTTAGGCGGGACTAGCGGTACCGAGCAGTACTTC	CASSLGGTSGTEQYF
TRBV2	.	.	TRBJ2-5	TGTGCCAGCAGTCGGACACCGTACCAAGAGACCCAGTACTTC	CASSRTPYQETQYF
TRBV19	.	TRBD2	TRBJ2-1	TGTGCCAGTAGTATCGGCGGGGGGGTTCCGCGATACAATGAGCAGTTCTTC	CASSIGGGVPRYNEQFF
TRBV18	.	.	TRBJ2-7	TGTGCCAGCTCACCACACCCCCCCGTCAGCTCCTACGAGCAGTACTTC	CASSPHPPVSSYEQYF
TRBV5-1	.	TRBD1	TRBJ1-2	TGCGCCAGCAGCTTGGCAGGGGGGTCTGGCTACACCTTC	CASSLAGGSGYTF
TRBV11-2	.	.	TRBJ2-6	TGTGCCAGCAGCTTAGATGGGGCAGGCCTCTCTGGGGCCAACGTCCTGACTTTC	CASSLDGAGLSGANVLTF
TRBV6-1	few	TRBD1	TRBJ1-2	TGTGCCAGCAGTGAGTTGATGGGACAGGGCTCCTATGGCTACACCTTC	CASSELMGQGSYGYTF
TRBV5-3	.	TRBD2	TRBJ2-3	TGTGCCAGAAGCTTATCAGCAGCGGGGGGGAGCACAGATACGCAGTATTTT	CARSLSAAGGSTDTQYF
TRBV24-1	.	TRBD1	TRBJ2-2	TGTGCCACCGGCACAGGGGGCAGCAAGAACACCGGGGAGCTGTTTTTT	CATGTGGSKNTGELFF